Following are 25 T cell receptor beta chains from one sample sequenced in a study of blood T cell repertoires in COVID-19. The data were produced by immunoSEQ multiplex PCR, yet TCRdb's version contains in-frame clones alone and is incomplete. The sample yields over 75,000 clones, around four fifths seen once. Material for sequencing was peripheral blood. These receptors originate from a human donor in a cohort sampled during active COVID-19.

The chain combines TRBV11-2 with TRBJ2-1; 8 positions match TRBD2. The CDR3 runs 16 residues. Trimming cost V 2 bases and J 7 bases; bases outside gene matches: 10. The germline V gene encodes CDR1 SGHAT and CDR2 FQNNGV. In nucleotides, the CDR3 is TGTGCCAGCAGCTTAAGGACTAGCCCCAAATCTAATGAGCAGTTCTTC. This translates into CASSLRTSPKSNEQFF.

The V call is TRBV6-4, the J call TRBJ2-1, with 9 bases lining up with TRBD2. With 0 bases clipped from V and 4 bases from J, the junction kept 1 base outside the gene matches. Germline V gene sequence: CDR1 MRHNA, CDR2 SNTAGT. This CDR3 comprises 15 residues. The CDR3 loop reads CASSDSGLAYNEQFF. CDR3 DNA: TGTGCCAGCAGTGACTCCGGACTAGCGTACAATGAGCAGTTCTTC.

The chain has TRBV5-6 and TRBJ1-6; tentative D call: TRBD1 (5 bases). Germline V gene sequence: CDR1 SGHDT, CDR2 YYEEEE. The CDR3 has 14 amino acids. Trimming stripped 3 bases from V and 7 bases from J, with 11 bases between. DNA of the CDR3: TGTGCCAGCAGCTCCGACAGAGAGAATTCACCCCTCCACTTT. Translated, it gives CASSSDRENSPLHF.

The chain links TRBV3-1 (or the pseudogene TRBV3-2) to TRBJ1-1; the D is unclear. The CDR3 has 12 residues. Deletions cut 6 bases from V and 11 bases from J, with 16 bases between. Germline V gene lookup returns CDR1 LGHDT and CDR2 YNNKEL (reference sequence). The CDR3 sequence is CASSNGESSAFF. The DNA for the CDR3 is TGTGCCAGCAGTAACGGGGAAAGCTCGGCTTTCTTT.

This chain uses TRBV20-1 with TRBJ1-2; D is uncertain. This CDR3 is built from 11 residues. V lost 4 bases and J lost 8, with 11 bases in between. CDR1 is DFQATT, CDR2 SNEGSKA, per germline (reference sequence). The CDR3 here is CSAISLAGYTF. CDR3 in DNA: TGCAGTGCTATTTCCCTAGCGGGCTACACCTTC.

The genes are TRBV6-5 and TRBJ2-7, with TRBD1 matching 7 bases. Trimming removed 4 bases from V and 5 bases from J; junction bases left unmatched: 8. This CDR3 region has 14 residues. Per germline, CDR1 MNHEY and CDR2 SVGAGI. CDR3 amino acids: CASSLKGAPNEQYF. CDR3 sequence (DNA): TGTGCCAGCAGTTTAAAGGGGGCGCCCAACGAGCAGTACTTC.

This clone appeared a few times. V and J are TRBV30 and TRBJ1-5; 7 bases fit TRBD1. The CDR3 has 18 residues. V was clipped by 2 bases and J by 2 bases; unmatched bases: 15. Germline V lookup: CDR1 GTSNPN, CDR2 SVGIG (reference sequence). The CDR3 region is CAWSHGTAGSGGNQPQHF. The CDR3 region has the DNA TGTGCCTGGAGTCACGGGACAGCCGGTTCCGGAGGCAATCAGCCCCAGCATTTT.

The rearrangement joins TRBV19 to TRBJ2-3; tentative D call: TRBD1 (5 bases). The CDR3 runs 14 residues. V shed 6 bases and J shed 6 bases, with 16 bases lying between them. Germline-derived CDR1 and CDR2 are LNHDA and SQIVND (reference sequence). The CDR3 DNA sequence: TGTGCCAGTAGCCTCTCCCGAAAGGGGGATACGCAGTATTTT. Translated: CASSLSRKGDTQYF.

The chain joins TRBV2 to TRBJ2-2, with D maybe TRBD2 (5 bases). Trimming stripped 3 bases from V and 3 bases from J, with 11 bases between. The CDR3 is 15 residues long. Germline-derived CDR1 and CDR2 are SNHLY and FYNNEI. The CDR3 DNA reads as TGTGCCAGCAGTGATGAACCGGGGTACACCGGGGAGCTGTTTTTT. It codes for CASSDEPGYTGELFF.

The gene calls are TRBV28 and TRBJ1-5; D is unclear. The CDR3 consists of 14 residues. V lost 7 bases and J 2 bases, leaving 12 bases between the germline ends. CDR1 MDHEN and CDR2 SYDVKM come from the germline V gene. CDR3 nucleotide sequence: TGTGCCAGCACCCACTTGGGAGGCAATCAGCCCCAGCATTTT. This translates into CASTHLGGNQPQHF.

The gene calls are TRBV19 and TRBJ2-5; D is unresolved. CDR1 LNHDA and CDR2 SQIVND come from the germline V gene (reference sequence). The CDR3 is 18 residues long. The V end lost 6 bases, the J end lost 7 bases, and 30 bases lay between the germline ends. CDR3 sequence (DNA): TGTGCCAGTAGCTCATCAGCCACCTCGAGGCCGAACCACCTGACCCAGTACTTC. It yields the protein CASSSSATSRPNHLTQYF.

The chain has TRBV11-2 and TRBJ2-4; no clear D. Trimming stripped 5 bases from V and 0 bases from J, with 8 bases between. Germline V gives CDR1 SGHAT, CDR2 FQNNGV. This CDR3 comprises 14 residues. This chain's CDR3 is CASSRERAKNIQYF. CDR3 in DNA: TGTGCCAGCAGCAGAGAAAGAGCCAAAAACATTCAGTACTTC.

The chain employs TRBV19 and TRBJ1-5; unclear D gene. The V gene lost 0 bases and the J gene lost 2 bases, with 14 bases spanning the gap. This CDR3 comprises 17 residues. Germline CDR1 LNHDA, CDR2 SQIVND (reference sequence). DNA for the CDR3: TGTGCCAGTAGTATAGAGGGAGGCCAGATTGGCAATCAGCCCCAGCATTTT. It is translated as CASSIEGGQIGNQPQHF.

V gene TRBV29-1 combines with J gene TRBJ1-1; 11 bases are a match to TRBD1. The CDR3 covers 12 residues. Germline values: CDR1 SQVTM, CDR2 ANQGSEA. Trimming took 7 bases from V and 4 from J; bases not matched to a gene: 2. CDR3 sequence reads: CSAGTGGTEAFF. CDR3 coding DNA: TGCAGCGCCGGGACAGGGGGCACTGAAGCTTTCTTT.

This chain connects TRBV10-3 to TRBJ1-1; 7 bases align to TRBD1. Germline-derived CDR1 and CDR2 are ENHRY and SYGVKD. Trimming removed 6 bases from V and 7 bases from J; junction bases left unmatched: 5. The CDR3 is 12 residues long. The CDR3 DNA is TGTGCCATCAGCCCCACAGGGGTTGAAGCTTTCTTT. It translates to CAISPTGVEAFF.

This clone turned up a few times. In DNA, the CDR3 is TGTGCCAGCAGCCTGACAGGGTCGGGTAGCTACACCTTC. The encoded protein is CASSLTGSGSYTF. This chain uses TRBV28 with TRBJ1-2; 7 bases fit TRBD1. The J segment lost 9 bases and the V segment lost 6 bases, leaving 10 bases of the junction unmatched. This CDR3 spans 13 amino acids. CDR1 MDHEN and CDR2 SYDVKM come from the germline V gene.

The chain uses TRBV7-2 and TRBJ1-2; TRBD1 is a possible D gene (5 bases). The CDR3 is 13 amino acids. CDR1 is SGHTA and CDR2 is FQGNSA in the germline V gene. Trimming stripped 6 bases from V and 2 bases from J, with 10 bases between. CDR3 protein: CASSSAGNYGYTF. The DNA for the CDR3 is TGTGCCAGCAGTTCCGCAGGGAACTATGGCTACACCTTC.

This clone is termed large (0.1 to 1%). The genes are TRBV5-1 and TRBJ2-7; 7 bases are shared with TRBD1. CDR1 is SGHRS, CDR2 YFSETQ, per germline. V gave up 5 bases and J gave up 5 bases; unmatched junction bases: 7. The CDR3 contains 13 residues. CDR3 sequence (DNA): TGCGCCAGCAGACAACAGGGGAATCACGAGCAGTACTTC. Translation gives CASRQQGNHEQYF.

V is TRBV28 and J is TRBJ2-1; 8 nucleotides match TRBD2. In germline, CDR1 is MDHEN, CDR2 SYDVKM. Unmatched junction bases numbered 18, after V lost 10 bases and J lost 7 bases. This CDR3 has 16 amino acids. CDR3 nucleotides: TGTGCCAACCTTAGCGGGATCGACCCCCCGGAGAATGAGCAGTTCTTC. It specifies CANLSGIDPPENEQFF.

This sequence joins TRBV3-1 (or the pseudogene TRBV3-2) and TRBJ2-3; D is possibly TRBD2 (6 bases). V gave up 1 base and J gave up 6 bases, with 20 bases separating them. The CDR3 consists of 17 residues. In germline, CDR1 is LGHDT, CDR2 YNNKEL (reference sequence). The CDR3 DNA follows: TGTGCCAGCAGCCAAGGAGGCGGGGTAAGGGCTAGGGATACGCAGTATTTT. This codes for CASSQGGGVRARDTQYF.

The chain is built from TRBV19 and TRBJ1-2, with 8 bases identical to TRBD1. Germline lookup yields CDR1 LNHDA and CDR2 SQIVND (reference sequence). The CDR3 is 14 residues long. V shed 3 bases and J 2 bases; nucleotides not matched to a gene: 2. The CDR3 bases are TGTGCCAGTAGTATGTGGGACAGGAACTATGGCTACACCTTC. Translation gives CASSMWDRNYGYTF.

This clone has just a few counts. The chain uses TRBV5-1 and TRBJ2-7, with TRBD2 matching over 8 bases. Germline V lookup: CDR1 SGHRS, CDR2 YFSETQ. The CDR3 spans 17 residues. Trimming removed 2 bases from V and 2 bases from J; junction bases left unmatched: 12. CDR3 sequence: CASSFGAGGGPAYEQYF. The CDR3 DNA sequence: TGCGCCAGCAGCTTTGGTGCGGGGGGAGGGCCGGCCTACGAGCAGTACTTC.

The chain links TRBV12-3 or TRBV12-4 to TRBJ1-5, with a weak D call TRBD1 (5 bases). The CDR3 length is 13 residues. Trimming cost V 2 bases and J 7 bases, with 9 bases left between them. The CDR3 spells CASSLQGRQPQHF. Written as DNA, the CDR3 is TGTGCCAGCAGTTTACAGGGTCGCCAGCCCCAGCATTTT.

J is TRBJ1-1 and V is TRBV15; 8 bases are a match to TRBD1. The CDR3 runs 13 residues. V dropped 8 bases and J dropped 13; count of bases not matched to a gene: 15. Germline V gene sequence: CDR1 LNHNV, CDR2 YYDKDF (reference sequence). Here the CDR3 DNA reads TGTGCCACCCAAGTTTTGACAGGGGCCTACGTTTTCTTT. Its translation: CATQVLTGAYVFF. Using reference TRBV15 and TRBJ1-1 for the parts outside the CDR3, the full variable domain is DAMVIQNPRYQVTQFGKPVTLSCSQTLNHNVMYWYQQKSSQAPKLLFHYYDKDFNNEADTPDNFQSRRPNTSFCFLDIRSPGLGDTAMYLCATQVLTGAYVFFGQGTRLTVV.

In its sample, this clone ranks as medium-sized. V is TRBV27 and J is TRBJ1-4, with TRBD1 as a possible D gene (5 bases). CDR1 and CDR2 from the germline V gene are MNHEY and SMNVEV (reference sequence). V was trimmed by 0 bases and J by 6 bases, leaving 14 bases between them. CDR3 length equals 16 residues. CDR3 in amino acids: CASSLSGGAGDEKLFF. For the CDR3, the DNA is TGTGCCAGCAGTTTATCGGGTGGGGCAGGTGATGAAAAACTGTTTTTT.